The TCR beta chain described here comes from a study of chemoradiotherapy in HPV16-positive cancers. Broader study findings: HPV-specific T cells were functionally defined from only a couple of HPV16-positive patients. During treatment, candidate HPV-specific clones and E7-related motifs expanded in tumor. Better recurrence-free survival went with HPV-responsive T-cell expansion in HPV16-positive patients.

Over chemoradiotherapy, repertoires were sampled more than once. TCRdb keeps only in-frame clones here, not all; method: immunoSEQ multiplex PCR. The table has fewer than 30,000 clones, less than 95% seen once; the top ten hold roughly 3%. For this clone: Antigen unknown.

This CDR3 is 14 amino acids long. The germline CDR1 and CDR2 sequences are SEHNR and FQNEAQ (reference sequence). Trimming shortened V by 2 bases and J by 7 bases, and 14 bases separated the two germline ends. This specimen was acquired from a patient who underwent chemoradiotherapy. This receptor was taken from a human donor with HPV-associated anogenital cancer. This rearrangement joins TRBV7-9 to TRBJ1-2, with D perhaps matching TRBD1 (6 bases). This CDR3 is CASSLRAGERGYTF. CDR3 nucleotide sequence: TGTGCCAGCAGCTTAAGGGCAGGGGAGCGTGGCTACACCTTC.